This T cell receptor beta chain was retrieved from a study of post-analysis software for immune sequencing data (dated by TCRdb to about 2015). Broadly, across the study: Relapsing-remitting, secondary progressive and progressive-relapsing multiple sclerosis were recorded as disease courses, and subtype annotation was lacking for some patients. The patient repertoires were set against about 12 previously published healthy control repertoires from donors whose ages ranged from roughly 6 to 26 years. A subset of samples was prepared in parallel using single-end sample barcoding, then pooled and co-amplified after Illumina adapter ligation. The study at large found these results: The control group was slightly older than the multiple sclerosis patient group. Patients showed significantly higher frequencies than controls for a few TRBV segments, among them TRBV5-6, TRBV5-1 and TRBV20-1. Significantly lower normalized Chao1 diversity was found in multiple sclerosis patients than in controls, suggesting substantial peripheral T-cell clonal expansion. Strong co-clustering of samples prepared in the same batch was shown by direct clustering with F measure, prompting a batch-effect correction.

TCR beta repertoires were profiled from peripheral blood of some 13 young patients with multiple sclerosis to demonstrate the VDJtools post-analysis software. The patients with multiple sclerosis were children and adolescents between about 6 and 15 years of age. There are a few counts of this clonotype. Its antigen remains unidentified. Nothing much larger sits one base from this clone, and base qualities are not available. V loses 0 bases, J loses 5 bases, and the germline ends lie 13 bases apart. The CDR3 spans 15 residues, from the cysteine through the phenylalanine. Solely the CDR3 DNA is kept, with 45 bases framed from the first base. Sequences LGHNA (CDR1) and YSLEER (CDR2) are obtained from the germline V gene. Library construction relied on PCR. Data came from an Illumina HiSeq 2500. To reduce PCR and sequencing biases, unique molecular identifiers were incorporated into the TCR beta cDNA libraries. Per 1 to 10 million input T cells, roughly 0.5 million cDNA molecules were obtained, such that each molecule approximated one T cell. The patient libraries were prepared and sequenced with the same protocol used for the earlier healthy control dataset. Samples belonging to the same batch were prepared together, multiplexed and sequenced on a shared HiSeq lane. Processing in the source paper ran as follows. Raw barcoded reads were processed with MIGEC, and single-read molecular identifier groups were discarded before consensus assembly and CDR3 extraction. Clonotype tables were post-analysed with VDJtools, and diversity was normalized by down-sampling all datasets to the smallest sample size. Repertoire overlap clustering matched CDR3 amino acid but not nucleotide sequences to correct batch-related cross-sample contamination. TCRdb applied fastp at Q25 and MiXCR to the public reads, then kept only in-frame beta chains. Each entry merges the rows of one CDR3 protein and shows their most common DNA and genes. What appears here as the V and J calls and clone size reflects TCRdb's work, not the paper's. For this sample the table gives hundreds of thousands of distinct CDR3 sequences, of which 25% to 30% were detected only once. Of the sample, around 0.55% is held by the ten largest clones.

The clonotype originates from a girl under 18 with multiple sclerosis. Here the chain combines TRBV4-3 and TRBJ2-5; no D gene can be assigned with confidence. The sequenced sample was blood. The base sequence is TGCGCCAGCAGCCAAGATCTAGGTGTGATGGAGACCCAGTACTTC. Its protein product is CASSQDLGVMETQYF.